This T cell receptor beta chain stems from a study of T cells in Graves' hyperthyroidism and ophthalmopathy. The CDR3 covers 15 residues. Losses at the gene ends were 7 bases for V and 3 bases for J; bases not matched to a gene: 9. The germline CDR1 and CDR2 sequences are MNHNS and SASEGT. Points on this clonotype: Its matching antigen is unknown.

Study findings and constraints: In simple terms, a model built on 13 V-J features told ophthalmopathy apart from stable hyperthyroidism.

RNA transcripts provided the source from which TCR beta CDR3 regions were amplified. The TCR CDR3 first-round RT-PCR relied on the HTBI primer set. TCRdb re-called the multiplex PCR reads with MiXCR, one entry per CDR3 protein. The sample includes 690,000 or so distinct CDR3 sequences, under 20% of them seen just once. Sequences were obtained from blood. The sequence was collected from a woman between 50 and 59 years old with Graves' hyperthyroidism that later progressed to Graves' ophthalmopathy. The chain combines TRBV6-1 with TRBJ1-5, with 7 bases that match TRBD1. The CDR3 region is CASNRQGRNNQPQHF. DNA of the CDR3: TGTGCCAGCAATCGACAGGGCCGGAACAATCAGCCCCAGCATTTT.